The 3 T cell receptor beta chains reported below all come from one sample, sequenced in a study of T cell responses to AZD1222 COVID-19 vaccine (dated by TCRdb to about 2021). What this sample's time point label stands for: baseline before first vaccination. The library was made by the immunoSEQ multiplex PCR assay. Not all clones reach the TCRdb copy of this immuneACCESS table, which keeps in-frame sequences only. Checked studies attribute under half of the gap to unresolved V genes and leave the rest unexplained. The sample profile shows more than 85,000 clones; about 86% of them were found once. The ten biggest clones cover more than 6% of the sample. Source: peripheral blood, taken on day 0 of AZD1222 vaccination. The receptors originated from an adult in good health.

The chain employs TRBV28 and TRBJ1-4; 7 bases match TRBD1. The J segment lost 4 bases and the V segment lost 6 bases, leaving 11 bases of the junction unmatched. The CDR3 is 16 residues long. Germline CDR1 reads MDHEN; CDR2 reads SYDVKM. This CDR3 is CASSPIGTVYNEKLFF. CDR3 sequence (DNA): TGTGCCAGCAGCCCAATCGGGACAGTTTATAATGAAAAACTGTTTTTT. The complete variable domain, with remaining parts taken from reference TRBV28 and TRBJ1-4, reads DVKVTQSSRYLVKRTGEKVFLECVQDMDHENMFWYRQDPGLGLRLIYFSYDVKMKEKGDIPEGYSVSREKKERFSLILESASTNQTSMYLCASSPIGTVYNEKLFFGSGTQLSVL.

The gene calls are TRBV19 and TRBJ2-3; D could derive from TRBD1 or TRBD2 (6 bases each). Germline V gene lookup returns CDR1 LNHDA and CDR2 SQIVND (reference sequence). Trimming took off 7 bases at V and 3 bases at J, with 17 bases between the two ends. The CDR3 contains 15 residues. This chain's CDR3 is CASTDGGRETDTQYF. In DNA, the CDR3 is TGTGCCAGTACCGATGGGGGGCGAGAAACAGATACGCAGTATTTT.

This clone came up a few times. V is TRBV5-4 and J is TRBJ2-3; 9 bases fit TRBD2. The J segment lost 4 bases and the V segment lost 0 bases, leaving 3 bases of the junction unmatched. The CDR3 is made up of 15 amino acids. CDR1 is SGHNT, CDR2 YYREEE, per germline (reference sequence). Written as DNA, the CDR3 is TGTGCCAGCAGCTTGGCGCTAGCGGGGCCAGATACGCAGTATTTT. This codes for CASSLALAGPDTQYF.